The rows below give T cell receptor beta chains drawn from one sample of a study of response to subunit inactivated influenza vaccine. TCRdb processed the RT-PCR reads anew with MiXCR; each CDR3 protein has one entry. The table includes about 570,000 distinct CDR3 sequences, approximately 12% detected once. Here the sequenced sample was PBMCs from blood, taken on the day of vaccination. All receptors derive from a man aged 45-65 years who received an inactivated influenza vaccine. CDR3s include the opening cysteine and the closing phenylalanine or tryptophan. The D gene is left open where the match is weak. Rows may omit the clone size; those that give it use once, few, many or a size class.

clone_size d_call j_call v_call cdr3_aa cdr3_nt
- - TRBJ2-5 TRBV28 CASSSGQGGRETQYF TGTGCCAGCAGTTCGGGGCAGGGAGGAAGGGAGACCCAGTACTTC
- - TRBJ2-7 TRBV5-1 CASSPGTMAEQYF TGCGCCAGCAGTCCCGGGACAATGGCCGAGCAGTACTTC
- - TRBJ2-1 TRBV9 CASSYNSYLYNEQFF TGTGCCAGCAGCTATAACAGTTACCTCTACAATGAGCAGTTCTTC
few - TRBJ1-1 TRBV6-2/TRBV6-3 CASSYLVPNTEAFF TGTGCCAGCAGTTACTTAGTACCGAACACTGAAGCTTTCTTT
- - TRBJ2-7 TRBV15 CATSRDGGVGGQQYF TGTGCCACCAGCAGAGATGGCGGGGTGGGGGGACAGCAGTACTTC
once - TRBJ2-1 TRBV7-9 CASSLLVGGKYNEQFF TGTGCCAGCAGCTTACTGGTGGGGGGCAAGTACAATGAGCAGTTCTTC
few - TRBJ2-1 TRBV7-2 CASSPIWRATYNEQFF TGTGCCAGCAGCCCCATCTGGCGGGCTACCTACAATGAGCAGTTCTTC
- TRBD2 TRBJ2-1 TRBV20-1 CSATTGLDINEQFF TGCAGTGCCACCACGGGACTAGACATCAATGAGCAGTTCTTC
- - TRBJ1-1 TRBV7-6 CASSPSPEEGTEAFF TGTGCCAGCAGCCCCTCACCGGAGGAAGGCACTGAAGCTTTCTTT
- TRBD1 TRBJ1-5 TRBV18 CASSPTLTGDGGQPQHF TGTGCCAGCTCACCAACCCTTACAGGGGACGGGGGGCAGCCCCAGCATTTT
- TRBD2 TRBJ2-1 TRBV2 CASSDNGISGKIF TGTGCCAGCAGTGATAATGGGATCAGCGGGAAGATCTTC
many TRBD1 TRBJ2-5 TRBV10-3 CAAGQGPSQETQYF TGTGCCGCCGGACAGGGGCCATCACAAGAGACCCAGTACTTC
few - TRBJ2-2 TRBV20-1 CSASVRGNTGELFF TGCAGTGCTAGTGTCCGGGGAAACACCGGGGAGCTGTTTTTT
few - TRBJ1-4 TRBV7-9 CASTGGNEKLFF TGTGCCAGCACGGGAGGGAATGAAAAACTGTTTTTT
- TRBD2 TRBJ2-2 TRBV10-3 CATHGTSLNTGELFF TGTGCCACCCACGGGACTAGCTTAAACACCGGGGAGCTGTTTTTT
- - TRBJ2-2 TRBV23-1 CASSRRTPGSCFF -
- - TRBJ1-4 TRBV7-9 CASSSQDEKLFF TGTGCCAGCAGCTCACAGGATGAAAAACTGTTTTTT
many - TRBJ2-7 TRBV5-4 CASSSYTSWTDKQYF TGTGCCAGCAGCTCCTACACCTCATGGACAGACAAGCAGTACTTC
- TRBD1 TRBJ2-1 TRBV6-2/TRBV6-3 CASSYSGTGGNEQFF TGTGCCAGCAGTTACTCGGGGACAGGGGGTAATGAGCAGTTCTTC
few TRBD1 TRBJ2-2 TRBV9 CASSVGTGGNTGELFF TGTGCCAGCAGCGTAGGCACAGGGGGCAACACCGGGGAGCTGTTTTTT
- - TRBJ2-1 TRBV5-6 CASSSPTEALYNEQFF TGTGCCAGCAGCTCCCCTACAGAAGCGCTATACAATGAGCAGTTCTTC
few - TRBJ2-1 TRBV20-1 CSARVRGLDNEQFF TGCAGTGCTAGAGTCCGAGGCTTGGACAATGAGCAGTTCTTC
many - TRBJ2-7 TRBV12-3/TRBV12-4 CASREGYEQYF TGTGCCAGCAGGGAGGGGTACGAGCAGTACTTC
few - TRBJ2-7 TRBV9 CASSVDHGNEQYF TGTGCCAGCAGCGTAGATCATGGGAACGAGCAGTACTTC
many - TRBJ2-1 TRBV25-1 CASSEWGTNNEQFF TGTGCCAGCAGTGAATGGGGCACAAACAATGAGCAGTTCTTC
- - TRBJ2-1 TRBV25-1 CASSELLRGGSNEQFF TGTGCCAGCAGTGAACTCCTCAGGGGGGGGAGTAATGAGCAGTTCTTC
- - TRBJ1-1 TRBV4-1 CASSQRPANTEAFF TGCGCCAGCAGCCAACGTCCAGCCAACACTGAAGCTTTCTTT
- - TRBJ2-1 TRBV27 CASSTSPQRGNEQFF TGTGCCAGCAGTACCTCCCCCCAGCGAGGCAATGAGCAGTTCTTC
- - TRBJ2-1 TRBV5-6 CASSLAPTSYNEQFF TGTGCCAGCAGCTTGGCTCCGACTTCCTACAATGAGCAGTTCTTC
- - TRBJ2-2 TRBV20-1 CSARDLVIANTGELFF TGCAGTGCTAGAGACCTAGTCATCGCGAACACCGGGGAGCTGTTTTTT
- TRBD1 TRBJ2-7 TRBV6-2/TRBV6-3 CASRPDRGSDEQYF TGTGCCAGCAGACCCGACAGGGGAAGCGACGAGCAGTACTTC
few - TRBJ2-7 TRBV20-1 CSMDKGYEQYF TGCAGTATGGACAAAGGCTACGAGCAGTACTTC
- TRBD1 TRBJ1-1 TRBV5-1 CASSFEQGKAFF TGCGCCAGCAGCTTTGAACAGGGGAAAGCTTTCTTT
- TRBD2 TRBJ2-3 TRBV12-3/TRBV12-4 CASTSSLAGGKSTQYF TGTGCCAGCACTTCCTCACTAGCGGGGGGGAAGAGTACGCAGTATTTT
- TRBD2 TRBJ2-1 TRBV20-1 CSATLAAYNEQFF TGCAGTGCTACCCTAGCGGCCTACAATGAGCAGTTCTTC
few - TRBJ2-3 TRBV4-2 CASAKRPTDTQYF TGTGCCAGCGCGAAGCGTCCCACAGATACGCAGTATTTT
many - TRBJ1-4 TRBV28 CASSLGGLNEKLFF TGTGCCAGCAGTTTAGGAGGGCTCAATGAAAAACTGTTTTTT
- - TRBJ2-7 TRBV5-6 CASSPTWTVAYEQYF TGTGCCAGCAGCCCGACCTGGACAGTTGCCTACGAGCAGTACTTC
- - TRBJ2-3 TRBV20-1 CSARDTVDTQYF TGCAGTGCTAGAGATACCGTGGATACGCAGTATTTT
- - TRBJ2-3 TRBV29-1 CSARTGPDTDTQYF TGCAGCGCCCGAACAGGGCCCGACACAGATACGCAGTATTTT
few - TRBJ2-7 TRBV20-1 CSARGRWPSYEQYF TGCAGTGCTAGAGGCCGGTGGCCGTCCTACGAGCAGTACTTC
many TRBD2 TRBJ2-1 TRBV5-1 CASSRASGPYNEQFF TGCGCCAGCAGCCGGGCTAGCGGTCCATACAATGAGCAGTTCTTC
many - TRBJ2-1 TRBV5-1 CASSLVDNEQFF TGTGCCAGCAGCTTAGTGGACAATGAGCAGTTCTTC
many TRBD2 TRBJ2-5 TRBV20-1 CSALLAGLQETQYF TGCAGTGCTTTACTAGCGGGGTTACAAGAGACCCAGTACTTC
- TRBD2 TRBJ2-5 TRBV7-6 CASSLESGGETQYF TGTGCCAGCAGCTTAGAAAGCGGGGGGGAGACCCAGTACTTC
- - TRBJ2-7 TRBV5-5 CASSSHGSYEQYF TGTGCCAGCAGCTCCCATGGTTCCTACGAGCAGTACTTC
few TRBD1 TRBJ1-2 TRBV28 CASSQPGQATLFYGYTF TGTGCCAGCAGTCAACCGGGACAGGCGACCCTATTCTATGGCTACACCTTC
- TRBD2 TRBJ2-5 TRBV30 CAWMAESGRFGETQYF TGTGCCTGGATGGCGGAGAGCGGGAGGTTCGGGGAGACCCAGTACTTC
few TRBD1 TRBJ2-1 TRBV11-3 CASSPRQGRSNEQFF TGTGCCAGCAGCCCTAGACAGGGCCGATCTAATGAGCAGTTCTTC
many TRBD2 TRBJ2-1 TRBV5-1 CASSLLLAGGANEQFF TGCGCCAGCAGCTTGCTGCTAGCGGGGGGGGCCAATGAGCAGTTCTTC
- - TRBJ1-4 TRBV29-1 CSVEGVSREKLFF TGCAGCGTGGAGGGGGTCAGTCGAGAAAAACTGTTTTTT